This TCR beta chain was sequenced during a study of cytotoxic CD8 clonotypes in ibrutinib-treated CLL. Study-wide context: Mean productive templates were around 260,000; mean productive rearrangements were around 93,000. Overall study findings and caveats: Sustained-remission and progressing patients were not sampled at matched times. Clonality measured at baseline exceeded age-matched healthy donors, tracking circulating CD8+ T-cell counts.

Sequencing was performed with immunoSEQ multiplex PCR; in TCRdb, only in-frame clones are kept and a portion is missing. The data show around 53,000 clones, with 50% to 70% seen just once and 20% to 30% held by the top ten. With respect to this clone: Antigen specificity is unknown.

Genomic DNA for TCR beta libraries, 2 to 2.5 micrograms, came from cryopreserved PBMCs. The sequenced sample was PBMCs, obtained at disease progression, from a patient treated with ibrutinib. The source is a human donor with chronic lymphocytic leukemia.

The CDR3 DNA sequence: TGTGCCACCAGCAGAGCCACAGGTTTATATGGCTACACCTTC. It translates to CATSRATGLYGYTF. The rearrangement joins TRBV15 to TRBJ1-2, with D perhaps matching TRBD1 (5 bases). Germline CDR1 LNHNV, CDR2 YYDKDF (reference sequence). Trimming removed 1 base at V and 5 bases at J, with 11 bases between. The CDR3 length is 14 residues.